The source of this T cell receptor (beta chain) is a study of T cell responses to AZD1222 COVID-19 vaccine. Study in general: Pooling of second doses given at about 4 or about 12 weeks was done.

Data came from immunoSEQ multiplex PCR; TCRdb stores just in-frame clones and leaves some out. This sample has around 120,000 clones, with about 93% found just once. The CDR3 is made up of 13 amino acids. V gave up 0 bases and J gave up 1 base, with 3 bases separating them. In germline, CDR1 is SGHNT, CDR2 YENEEA. On this clone: Its cognate antigen is unknown.

Broader study findings: Spike-wide coverage was observed for vaccine-associated CD4 TCRs, with dominant responses at 160-218 and 743-854. The donors showed a predominance of white British ancestry and of females, with possible underestimation of clonal diversity. Nearly half of spike-specific TCRs reportedly go after variant regions that carry no mutations.

J is TRBJ1-2 and V is TRBV11-3; D unclear. Specimen: peripheral blood, collected on day 0 of AZD1222 vaccination. The sequence was collected from an adult in good health. CDR3 region: CASSLDSNYGYTF. CDR3 bases: TGTGCCAGCAGCTTAGACAGTAACTATGGCTACACCTTC. Looking up the rest from reference TRBV11-3 and TRBJ1-2 gives the full variable domain: EAGVVQSPRYKIIEKKQPVAFWCNPISGHNTLYWYLQNLGQGPELLIRYENEEAVDDSQLPKDRFSAERLKGVDSTLKIQPAELGDSAVYLCASSLDSNYGYTFGSGTRLTVV.